This T cell receptor (beta chain) emerged from a study of Ad26.COV2.S vaccination and SARS-CoV-2 variants (dated by TCRdb to the early 2020s). For context, the study as a whole: Donors in the vaccine arm were drawn from COV1001, a phase I-IIa trial of Ad26.COV2.S in healthy adults that was multicentre, randomized, double-blind and placebo-controlled. Dosing of Ad26.COV2.S was intramuscular, at either 5x10^10 or 1x10^11 viral particles, delivered as one shot or as two shots spaced 56 days apart. TCRbeta repertoire sequencing was used to assess the specificity and breadth of SARS-CoV-2-reactive T cell receptors after Ad26.COV2.S vaccination. The TCR-sequenced set comprised around 30 samples: some 19 Ad26.COV2.S vaccine recipients, 5 placebo recipients and 8 SARS-CoV-2 convalescent individuals. Participants in the trial were split at random into five groups of five each, receiving low-dose or high-dose Ad26.COV2.S once or twice, or else placebo on both occasions. Investigators remained blinded to trial group allocation during experiments and outcome assessment.

Beyond this particular receptor, the publication reports: Compared with placebo recipients, Ad26.COV2.S recipients showed higher spike-specific TCR breadth (P = 0.0014). It was noted by the authors that total T cell responses may have been underestimated by the TCR breadth and depth analyses. After vaccination, substantial breadth of spike-specific CD8+ and CD4+ T cell responses was reported. Comparable non-spike TCR breadth was observed between vaccine and placebo recipients, consistent with only spike being contained in the vaccine. The study lacked the statistical power to compare responses across vaccine doses or regimens.

TCRbeta CDR3 regions were sequenced with the immunoSEQ Assay. After extraction, genomic DNA underwent amplification by bias-controlled multiplex PCR, followed by high-throughput sequencing. The published analysis was carried out like this. To quantify the absolute abundance of every unique TCRbeta CDR3 region, sequences were collapsed and filtered. T cell fraction was estimated by normalization of TCRbeta template counts to usable DNA, with usable DNA being measured through amplification of reference genes present in all nucleated cells. Repertoire TCRs were annotated as SARS-CoV-2-specific by exact matching of V gene, CDR3 amino acid sequence and J gene to a known reactive TCR set. MIRA supplied the reference SARS-CoV-2 TCR set, which was filtered for enrichment in COVID-19-positive ImmuneCODE repertoires so that public or cross-reactive TCRs were removed. Drawing on the MIRA antigens, annotated TCRs were analysed further at the level of specific ORF or position within ORF. Breadth was defined as the number of annotated unique rearrangements divided by the total number of unique productive rearrangements, and depth was defined as the summed frequency of the annotated unique rearrangements. Group comparisons of TCR breadth used two-sided Wilcoxon rank-sum tests. TCRdb took over this immuneACCESS table, retaining in-frame rearrangements with V and J assigned. Such tables are incomplete; in checked studies, under half of the missing clones stem from an unresolved V gene, and the remainder is unexplained. The V and J calls and clone size were taken over from that table, and D and trimming were inferred from the DNA. The sample table records 410,000 or so clones; 80% to 95% of these occur just once. The ten largest clones add up to around 1.8% of the sample.

The treatment or condition label, as the study defines it: 15 to 20 received Ad26.COV2.S at low or high dose, single or two shots; five or six received placebo; per-sample allocation not given. Repertoires of vaccine and placebo recipients were sequenced from samples collected on day 63 after the first injection. Between 29 July and 7 August 2020, Cohort 1b enrolled 20 to 30 adults aged 18-55 years at one site in Boston, USA. Ad26.COV2.S was a replication-incompetent adenovirus type 26 vector that expressed a prefusion-stabilized SARS-CoV-2 spike protein derived from the original Wuhan strain. With regard to this clone: It lacks a known antigen. Base qualities are not provided; no much larger clone lies one nucleotide away.

The clonotype comes from a person between 18 and 60 years old who received the Ad26.COV2.S COVID-19 vaccine or a placebo. The material sequenced was peripheral blood, taken in a trial of Ad26.COV2.S vaccine versus placebo.

The CDR3 here reads CASSLDWGTEAFF. The DNA sequence reads TGCGCCAGCAGCTTGGACTGGGGAACTGAAGCTTTCTTT. The chain was built from TRBV5-1 and TRBJ1-1, with the D gene too uncertain to name. V is reduced by 0 bases and J by 5 bases, leaving a spacing of 8 bases between them. The CDR3 spans 13 residues, from the cysteine through the phenylalanine. Of all the DNA, just the CDR3 is kept, 39 bases in frame from base 1. The germline V gene sets CDR1 to SGHRS and CDR2 to YFSETQ. Reference TRBV5-1 and TRBJ1-1 proteins supply the regions before and after the CDR3; the full variable domain is: KAGVTQTPRYLIKTRGQQVTLSCSPISGHRSVSWYQQTPGQGLQFLFEYFSETQRNKGNFPGRFSGRQFSNSRSEMNVSTLELGDSALYLCASSLDWGTEAFFGQGTRLTVV.